A selection of T cell receptor beta chains follows, all from one sample in a study of blood T cell repertoires in COVID-19. Data came from immunoSEQ multiplex PCR; TCRdb stores just in-frame clones and leaves some out. This sample yields under 400,000 clones, of which roughly 86% are seen a single time; around 0.92% belongs to the top ten. The sequencing input was PBMCs or T cells enriched from blood (not recorded which). These receptors were obtained from a young woman who had been exposed to COVID-19. CDR3s include the opening cysteine and the closing phenylalanine or tryptophan. D genes are given only for firm matches. Rows give clone size only sometimes, using once, few, many, or a class for an expanded clone.

V: TRBV30
size: once
J: TRBJ1-4
D: NA
CDR3: CARLQGREKLFF
DNA: TGTGCCCGACTACAAGGCAGGGAAAAACTGTTTTTT

V: TRBV4-2
size: few
J: TRBJ2-7
D: TRBD2
CDR3: CASSPHPSGGAYEQYF
DNA: TGTGCCAGCAGCCCCCACCCGAGCGGGGGGGCCTACGAGCAGTACTTC

V: TRBV25-1
size: once
J: TRBJ2-1
D: TRBD1
CDR3: CASSQGAFNEQFF
DNA: TGTGCCAGCAGTCAGGGGGCATTCAATGAGCAGTTCTTC

V: TRBV19
size: NA
J: TRBJ1-3
D: NA
CDR3: CASMGQRGNTIYF
DNA: TGTGCCAGTATGGGGCAACGCGGAAACACCATATATTTT

V: TRBV4-1
size: few
J: TRBJ1-1
D: TRBD1
CDR3: CASSQEVQGASEAFF
DNA: TGCGCCAGCAGCCAAGAAGTACAGGGGGCGTCTGAAGCTTTCTTT

V: TRBV7-2
size: NA
J: TRBJ2-3
D: TRBD2
CDR3: CASSSPRGRGLSTDTQYF
DNA: TGTGCCAGCAGCTCCCCCCGCGGGAGGGGCCTTAGTACAGATACGCAGTATTTT

V: TRBV30
size: NA
J: TRBJ2-3
D: NA
CDR3: CAWSADRGTDTQYF
DNA: TGTGCCTGGAGTGCAGACCGGGGCACAGATACGCAGTATTTT

V: TRBV2
size: NA
J: TRBJ1-5
D: TRBD1
CDR3: CASRGDREGSGQPQHF
DNA: TGTGCCAGCAGGGGGGACAGGGAAGGCAGTGGACAGCCCCAGCATTTT

V: TRBV7-2
size: NA
J: TRBJ2-1
D: NA
CDR3: CASSLAEGIQFF
DNA: TGTGCCAGCAGCTTAGCGGAGGGGATACAGTTCTTC

V: TRBV28
size: NA
J: TRBJ2-7
D: TRBD2
CDR3: CASSQTGTRSNEQYF
DNA: TGTGCCAGCAGCCAAACCGGGACTAGGAGCAACGAGCAGTACTTC

V: TRBV27
size: NA
J: TRBJ1-5
D: TRBD1
CDR3: CASRGQGAAQPQHF
DNA: TGTGCCAGCAGAGGACAGGGGGCTGCTCAGCCCCAGCATTTT

V: TRBV29-1
size: NA
J: TRBJ1-3
D: NA
CDR3: CSVVEGRSSGNTIYF
DNA: TGCAGCGTTGTGGAGGGGAGGAGTAGTGGAAACACCATATATTTT

V: TRBV6-1
size: many
J: TRBJ2-7
D: TRBD1
CDR3: CASSEEGTGPYEQYF
DNA: TGTGCCAGCAGTGAAGAGGGGACAGGGCCCTACGAGCAGTACTTC

V: TRBV9
size: NA
J: TRBJ2-7
D: TRBD2
CDR3: CASSVDPGGRPEQYF
DNA: TGTGCCAGCAGCGTAGACCCGGGGGGTAGACCCGAGCAGTACTTC

V: TRBV5-4
size: NA
J: TRBJ2-3
D: TRBD1
CDR3: CASSPPTGVTDTQYF
DNA: TGTGCCAGCAGCCCTCCCACAGGGGTCACAGATACGCAGTATTTT

V: TRBV12-5
size: NA
J: TRBJ2-4
D: NA
CDR3: CASGLGHSKNIQYF
DNA: TGTGCTAGTGGTTTGGGTCATTCCAAAAACATTCAGTACTTC

V: TRBV2
size: NA
J: TRBJ1-3
D: TRBD1
CDR3: CASSEQRGTGPGNTIYF
DNA: TGTGCCAGCAGTGAACAGCGGGGGACAGGGCCTGGAAACACCATATATTTT

V: TRBV18
size: NA
J: TRBJ2-6
D: NA
CDR3: CASSPRNRDSGANVLTF
DNA: TGTGCCAGCTCACCAAGAAACAGGGACTCTGGGGCCAACGTCCTGACTTTC

V: TRBV28
size: NA
J: TRBJ2-5
D: TRBD1
CDR3: CASSLDRGETQYF
DNA: TGTGCCAGCAGTTTGGACAGGGGGGAGACCCAGTACTTC

V: TRBV9
size: NA
J: TRBJ2-7
D: TRBD2
CDR3: CASSVAPLGAGGSYEQYF
DNA: TGTGCCAGCAGCGTTGCCCCGTTGGGAGCGGGAGGCTCCTACGAGCAGTACTTC

V: TRBV27
size: NA
J: TRBJ1-2
D: TRBD1
CDR3: CASSSGQNYGYTF
DNA: TGTGCCAGCAGTTCGGGACAGAACTATGGCTACACCTTC

V: TRBV5-1
size: NA
J: TRBJ2-3
D: TRBD2
CDR3: CASSVGRRAGVTTDTQYF
DNA: TGCGCCAGCAGCGTAGGCCGCCGTGCGGGAGTGACCACAGATACGCAGTATTTT